Listed below are T cell receptor beta chains from one sample, sequenced in a study of human T cells and chemical hapten exposure. MiXCR, applied by TCRdb to the RACE reads, yields one record per CDR3 protein. This sample yields roughly 360,000 distinct CDR3 sequences, of which more than 4.5% are seen a single time; approximately 2.1% belongs to the top ten. The specimen comprised whole blood, sampled in connection with sensitization to the hapten diphenylcyclopropenone (DPC). Source of these receptors: a woman aged 50 to 60 with alopecia areata. Some clones in this sample may be carry-over from other donors' samples. CDR3s include the opening cysteine and the closing phenylalanine or tryptophan. A D gene is named only where the DNA matches it firmly. Size tells how often a clone was seen (once, few, many) or the class of an expanded clone, and some rows leave it out.

TRBJ1-5 | many | TRBV7-2 | . | CASSLERVRGNQPQHF | TGTGCCAGCAGCTTAGAGCGCGTCAGGGGTAATCAGCCCCAGCATTTT
TRBJ2-5 | many | TRBV13 | TRBD1 | CASSPGDSDVETQYF | TGTGCCAGCAGCCCTGGGGACAGTGATGTAGAGACCCAGTACTTC
TRBJ2-3 | many | TRBV6-5 | TRBD2 | CASSYFGGGAADTQYF | TGTGCCAGCAGTTACTTTGGGGGAGGGGCAGCAGATACGCAGTATTTT
TRBJ2-7 | many | TRBV6-1 | TRBD2 | CASSAPERGRGYEQYF | TGTGCCAGCAGCGCCCCGGAACGCGGGAGAGGGTACGAGCAGTACTTC
TRBJ2-3 | . | TRBV2 | . | CASKSDSDTQYF | TGTGCCAGCAAGTCGGACTCAGATACGCAGTATTTT
TRBJ1-2 | . | TRBV4-1 | . | CASSQAPGQDYGYTF | TGCGCCAGCAGCCAGGCTCCGGGACAAGACTATGGCTACACCTTC
TRBJ1-1 | many | TRBV5-1 | . | CASSLVQGYNTEAFF | TGCGCCAGCAGCTTGGTACAGGGCTATAACACTGAAGCTTTCTTT
TRBJ2-2 | many | TRBV18 | TRBD2 | CASSPWTSGGELFF | TGTGCCAGCTCACCCTGGACTAGCGGCGGGGAGCTGTTTTTT
TRBJ1-1 | many | TRBV6-1 | TRBD1 | CASILHAGGMNTEAFF | TGTGCCAGCATCCTCCACGCAGGGGGGATGAACACTGAAGCTTTCTTT
TRBJ2-5 | many | TRBV7-9 | . | CASSLSMETQYF | TGTGCCAGCAGCTTGTCCATGGAGACCCAGTACTTC
TRBJ1-1 | few | TRBV20-1 | . | CSARDQGIRTRAFF | TGCAGTGCTAGAGATCAAGGAATAAGGACACGAGCTTTCTTT
TRBJ1-5 | many | TRBV6-1 | TRBD1 | CASSAGQGSQHF | TGTGCCAGCAGTGCTGGACAGGGATCCCAGCATTTT
TRBJ2-5 | many | TRBV29-1 | . | CSVEAWAQRQETQYF | TGCAGCGTTGAAGCATGGGCCCAGCGCCAAGAGACCCAGTACTTC
TRBJ1-1 | few | TRBV6-1 | . | CASWENTEAFF | TGTGCCAGCTGGGAGAACACTGAAGCTTTCTTT
TRBJ1-1 | many | TRBV4-1 | . | CASSQDSYTEAFF | TGCGCCAGCAGCCAGGACAGCTACACTGAAGCTTTCTTT
TRBJ2-3 | many | TRBV11-2 | . | CASSLGSGADTQYF | TGTGCCAGCAGCTTAGGGTCGGGGGCGGATACGCAGTATTTT
TRBJ2-7 | many | TRBV28 | . | CASSPHMGGGGPEQYF | TGTGCCAGCAGCCCCCACATGGGGGGAGGTGGTCCCGAGCAGTACTTC
TRBJ2-1 | few | TRBV20-1 | . | CSASPRTTYNEQFF | TGCAGTGCTAGTCCTCGGACTACTTACAATGAGCAGTTCTTC
TRBJ1-1 | many | TRBV3-1 | TRBD1 | CASSQGWTGQAFF | TGTGCCAGCAGCCAAGGGTGGACAGGACAAGCTTTCTTT
TRBJ1-6 | few | TRBV4-1 | . | CASSQLGSTHSPLHF | TGCGCCAGCAGCCAATTGGGTTCGACCCATTCACCCCTCCACTTT
TRBJ2-7 | many | TRBV18 | . | CASSPQWTDTYEQYF | TGTGCCAGCTCACCCCAGTGGACAGATACCTACGAGCAGTACTTC
TRBJ1-5 | few | TRBV19 | . | CASSIGPGEGNQPQHF | TGTGCCAGTAGTATAGGGCCAGGGGAAGGAAATCAGCCCCAGCATTTT
TRBJ1-1 | few | TRBV7-9 | . | CASSLAKESTEAFF | TGTGCCAGCAGCTTGGCTAAGGAAAGCACTGAAGCTTTCTTT
TRBJ2-1 | few | TRBV20-1 | . | CSAPPSGSYNEQFF | TGCAGTGCTCCCCCCAGCGGCTCCTACAATGAGCAGTTCTTC
TRBJ1-6 | many | TRBV3-1 | TRBD1 | CASSLGQGLDSPLHF | TGTGCCAGCAGCTTGGGACAGGGTCTCGATTCACCCCTCCACTTT
TRBJ1-2 | many | TRBV2 | TRBD1 | CASMDRAYGYTF | TGTGCCAGCATGGACAGGGCCTATGGCTACACCTTC
TRBJ1-5 | many | TRBV3-1 | . | CASSQVRDSNQPQHF | TGTGCCAGCAGCCAAGTCCGGGACAGCAATCAGCCCCAGCATTTT
TRBJ2-1 | many | TRBV5-1 | TRBD2 | CASRMSGGHDEQFF | TGCGCCAGCAGGATGAGCGGGGGGCACGATGAGCAGTTCTTC